These T cell receptor beta chains were read from a single sample in a study of Ad26.COV2.S vaccination and SARS-CoV-2 variants. TCRdb's table, derived via immunoSEQ multiplex PCR, lists solely in-frame clones and lacks some. The sample yields hundreds of thousands of clones, 86% seen once. The sequencing here drew on peripheral blood, taken in a trial of Ad26.COV2.S vaccine versus placebo. These receptors were obtained from a person between 18 and 65 years old who received the Ad26.COV2.S COVID-19 vaccine or a placebo. CDR3s include the opening cysteine and the closing phenylalanine or tryptophan. A D gene is named only where the DNA matches it firmly. The size field is filled for only some rows; it gives once, few, many or a size class.

v_gene	d_gene	abundance	j_gene	CDR3aa	CDR3nt
TRBV6-2/TRBV6-3	TRBD2	.	TRBJ2-1	CASSYSPVGGVYNEQFF	TGTGCCAGCAGTTACTCCCCAGTTGGGGGGGTCTACAATGAGCAGTTCTTC
TRBV19	.	.	TRBJ2-7	CASSPSGFDYEQYF	TGTGCCAGTAGTCCCTCCGGGTTCGACTACGAGCAGTACTTC
TRBV7-2	.	.	TRBJ2-3	CASRGRNPSTDTQYF	TGTGCCAGCCGTGGCAGGAACCCTAGCACAGATACGCAGTATTTT
TRBV4-1	.	.	TRBJ2-5	CASSQNTEETQYF	TGCGCCAGCAGCCAGAACACCGAAGAGACCCAGTACTTC
TRBV15	.	.	TRBJ2-7	CATSRDRGSYEQYF	TGTGCCACCAGCAGAGATCGGGGTTCCTACGAGCAGTACTTC
TRBV19	.	.	TRBJ2-7	CASGSPYEQYF	TGTGCCTCCGGAAGCCCCTACGAGCAGTACTTC
TRBV18	.	.	TRBJ1-1	CASSGAPDTEAFF	TGTGCCAGCTCGGGAGCGCCGGACACTGAAGCTTTCTTT
TRBV3-1/TRBV3-2	TRBD1	.	TRBJ2-5	CASSQGGTGGYQETQYF	TGTGCCAGCAGCCAAGGAGGGACAGGGGGCTATCAAGAGACCCAGTACTTC
TRBV7-6	.	.	TRBJ1-1	CASSLVGGEWDTEAFF	TGTGCCAGCAGCTTAGTCGGGGGCGAGTGGGACACTGAAGCTTTCTTT
TRBV20-1	.	.	TRBJ2-3	CSAGGRNTQYF	TGCAGTGCTGGGGGCAGGAATACGCAGTATTTT
TRBV7-9	.	.	TRBJ2-3	CASSSGDTDTQYF	TGTGCCAGCAGCTCGGGAGACACAGATACGCAGTATTTT
TRBV6-5	TRBD2	.	TRBJ2-7	CASSFSGGDYEQYF	TGTGCCAGCAGCTTTAGCGGGGGGGACTACGAGCAGTACTTC
TRBV7-2	TRBD2	.	TRBJ2-1	CASSFPRWGSGGFNEQFF	TGTGCCAGCAGCTTCCCCCGGTGGGGTAGCGGGGGGTTCAATGAGCAGTTCTTC
TRBV6-5	.	.	TRBJ2-1	CASTERGSYNEQFF	TGTGCCAGCACCGAAAGGGGCTCCTACAATGAGCAGTTCTTC
TRBV9	.	.	TRBJ2-2	CASSPSGVGTGELFF	TGTGCCAGCAGCCCCTCGGGGGTTGGCACCGGGGAGCTGTTTTTT
TRBV28	.	once	TRBJ1-4	CASSLILGKANEKLFF	TGTGCCAGCAGTCTAATCCTGGGAAAAGCTAATGAAAAACTGTTTTTT
TRBV10-2	.	.	TRBJ1-2	CASSEGDGYTF	TGCGCCAGCAGCGAGGGGGATGGCTACACCTTC
TRBV4-2	.	.	TRBJ2-1	CASSQVGPLNEQFF	TGTGCCAGCAGCCAAGTCGGCCCCCTAAATGAGCAGTTCTTC
TRBV7-9	.	.	TRBJ1-4	CASSSGQRNEKLFF	TGTGCCAGCAGTTCAGGACAGCGTAATGAAAAACTGTTTTTT
TRBV10-3	.	once	TRBJ1-4	CAISGDLGLGATNEKLFF	TGTGCCATCAGTGGGGACCTCGGCCTGGGCGCAACTAATGAAAAACTGTTTTTT